The clone carrying this T cell receptor (beta chain) was seen more than once but under ten times. Its antigen is not identified. CDR1 SGHDN and CDR2 FVKESK come from the germline V gene. The length of the CDR3 is 18 residues. Trimming removed 1 base from V and 6 bases from J, with 24 bases in between. Unfractionated whole blood yielded the extracted total RNA. The data were taken from a study of human T cells and chemical hapten exposure. Study-wide points: Once DPC sensitization occurred, TCRs above 1 in 1000 frequency showed no change.

In the library, unique molecular identifiers were attached to individual cDNA molecules. TCRdb reanalysed the 5' RACE reads using MiXCR and keeps one entry per CDR3 protein. The table records tens of thousands of distinct CDR3 sequences, about a sixth of them present only once. V is TRBV14 and J is TRBJ1-2, with a possible D match to TRBD1 (6 bases). This sequence originates from a female donor in good health. The CDR3 DNA follows: TGTGCCAGCAGCCAAGCCCACACACGGTCGGGGGCAATTGATGGCTACACCTTC. Translated, it gives CASSQAHTRSGAIDGYTF.